The 25 T cell receptor beta chains presented below share a single source sample, sequenced in a study of cytomegalovirus exposure and HLA in healthy donors. The data were produced by immunoSEQ multiplex PCR, yet TCRdb's version contains in-frame clones alone and is incomplete. The sample lists about 150,000 clones, roughly nine tenths occurring once. The specimen was PBMCs. The receptors originated from a woman between 18 and 29 years old in good health and CMV-seropositive.

This chain connects TRBV15 to TRBJ1-4; perhaps TRBD1 as D (5 bases). Looked up from germline, CDR1 is LNHNV and CDR2 is YYDKDF (reference sequence). This CDR3 has 15 amino acids. V lost 0 bases, J lost 5 bases, and 10 bases lay in between. The CDR3: CATSRDQGYNEKLFF. The CDR3 bases are TGTGCCACCAGCAGAGATCAGGGATACAATGAAAAACTGTTTTTT.

The chain is built from TRBV25-1 and TRBJ2-5, with unresolved D. Germline CDR1 and CDR2: MGHDK and SYGVNS. Trimming pared 6 bases from V and 4 bases from J, leaving 15 bases between. The CDR3 length is 14 residues. CDR3 region: CASSYTNGLETQYF. CDR3 DNA sequence: TGTGCCAGCAGCTACACAAACGGGTTAGAGACCCAGTACTTC.

This chain joins TRBV5-1 and TRBJ1-3, with unresolved D. V gave up 3 bases and J gave up 0 bases, with 13 bases separating them. CDR1 and CDR2 from the germline V gene are SGHRS and YFSETQ. The CDR3 contains 16 residues. The CDR3 bases are TGCGCCAGCAGCTCAGAGACGGGAGTCTCTGGAAACACCATATATTTT. Its protein is CASSSETGVSGNTIYF.

V usage is TRBV6-5 and J usage is TRBJ2-7; maybe TRBD2 (6 bases). In germline, CDR1 is MNHEY, CDR2 SVGAGI. V lost 0 bases, J lost 3 bases, and 12 bases lay in between. The CDR3 runs to 15 residues. The chain's CDR3 is CASSYSRELSYEQYF. CDR3 DNA: TGTGCCAGCAGTTACTCTCGGGAGCTTAGCTACGAGCAGTACTTC.

The chain is built from TRBV5-5 and TRBJ2-7; 8 nucleotides align to TRBD1. Germline loops: CDR1 SGHKS, CDR2 YYEKEE (reference sequence). V was pared by 2 bases and J by 11 bases, with 12 bases of the junction left unmatched. The CDR3 length is 14 residues. The CDR3 sequence: CASSFPGQVYLEYF. CDR3 sequence (DNA): TGTGCCAGCAGCTTCCCGGGACAGGTCTACCTTGAGTACTTC.

The V and J genes are TRBV18 and TRBJ1-1; 7 bases align to TRBD1. CDR1 is KGHSH and CDR2 is LQKENI in the germline V gene. Trimming cost V 2 bases and J 0 bases; bases outside gene matches: 12. The CDR3 spans 18 residues. This chain's CDR3 is CASSPVAGTAELNTEAFF. The DNA of the CDR3 is TGTGCCAGCTCACCAGTAGCAGGGACAGCGGAATTGAACACTGAAGCTTTCTTT.

The V gene is TRBV28, the J gene TRBJ2-1; D is ambiguous. CDR1 and CDR2 from the germline V gene are MDHEN and SYDVKM. This CDR3 is built from 13 residues. With 1 base removed from V and 9 bases from J, the gap between germline ends came to 10 bases. The CDR3 spells CASSLSSSPEQFF. The CDR3 nucleotides are TGTGCCAGCAGTTTATCGTCGAGCCCTGAGCAGTTCTTC.

In its sample, this clone was seen a few times. The chain combines TRBV13 with TRBJ1-2, with a weak D call TRBD1 (6 bases). The CDR3 covers 12 residues. Germline V lookup: CDR1 PRHDT, CDR2 FYEKMQ (reference sequence). The germline V and J ends were trimmed by 5 bases and 14 bases, with 18 bases remaining between them. The CDR3, as DNA: TGTGCCAGCAGCGCGCGACAGGTGGCAGAAACCTTC. Its translation: CASSARQVAETF. Based on the CDR3 plus reference TRBV13 and TRBJ1-2, the full variable domain is AAGVIQSPRHLIKEKRETATLKCYPIPRHDTVYWYQQGPGQDPQFLISFYEKMQSDKGSIPDRFSAQQFSDYHSELNMSSLELGDSALYFCASSARQVAETFGSGTRLTVV.

This rearrangement joins TRBV11-2 to TRBJ1-4, with 9 nucleotides matching TRBD1. V shed 1 base, J shed 8 bases, and the junction held 11 bases outside the gene matches. The CDR3 loop spans 17 amino acids. In germline, CDR1 is SGHAT, CDR2 FQNNGV. CDR3 sequence reads: CASSLGQGVGPGEKLFF. CDR3 bases: TGTGCCAGCAGCTTAGGACAGGGGGTTGGTCCTGGCGAAAAACTGTTTTTT.

This clone showed up just once. The chain carries TRBV2 and TRBJ1-4, with TRBD1 matching over 9 bases. The ends lost 6 bases at V and 8 bases at J; junction bases unmatched: 1. The germline V gene encodes CDR1 SNHLY and CDR2 FYNNEI. The CDR3 contains 12 residues. The CDR3 spells CASRDRGEKLFF. Written as DNA, the CDR3 is TGTGCCAGCAGGGACAGGGGCGAAAAACTGTTTTTT. Based on the CDR3 plus reference TRBV2 and TRBJ1-4, the full variable domain is EPEVTQTPSHQVTQMGQEVILRCVPISNHLYFYWYRQILGQKVEFLVSFYNNEISEKSEIFDDQFSVERPDGSNFTLKIRSTKLEDSAMYFCASRDRGEKLFFGSGTQLSVL.

The chain links TRBV30 to TRBJ1-2; D may be TRBD1 (5 bases). Germline V gives CDR1 GTSNPN, CDR2 SVGIG (reference sequence). The CDR3 is 14 amino acids. Trimming stripped 5 bases from V and 1 base from J, with 14 bases between. The CDR3: CAWGQGQLNYGYTF. The CDR3 region has the DNA TGTGCCTGGGGACAAGGGCAGCTTAACTATGGCTACACCTTC.

The J gene is TRBJ2-3, the V gene TRBV25-1; D possibly corresponds to TRBD2 (6 bases). Between the trimmed V and J ends, which lost 5 bases and 2 bases, there was a span of 14 bases. Germline values: CDR1 MGHDK, CDR2 SYGVNS. The CDR3 runs 15 residues. The CDR3 coding sequence is TGTGCCAGCAGTATCACCGGGAGTCTCACAGATACGCAGTATTTT. As protein: CASSITGSLTDTQYF.

This rearrangement joins TRBV6-5 to TRBJ2-2; no clear D gene. This CDR3 contains 13 residues. CDR1 and CDR2 from the germline V gene are MNHEY and SVGAGI. V lost 4 bases, J lost 6 bases, and 9 bases lay in between. DNA for the CDR3: TGTGCCAGCAGTTCCCCTTCTTCCGGGGAGCTGTTTTTT. It encodes CASSSPSSGELFF.

V and J are TRBV20-1 and TRBJ2-5; unclear D gene. The germline gives CDR1 DFQATT, CDR2 SNEGSKA (reference sequence). The V and J ends lost 3 bases and 4 bases respectively, with 3 bases between them. The length of the CDR3 is 10 residues. CDR3: CSASLETQYF. DNA of the CDR3: TGCAGTGCTAGCTTAGAGACCCAGTACTTC.

The gene calls are TRBV6-5 and TRBJ2-1, with TRBD1 matching 9 bases. The V and J ends lost 4 bases and 14 bases, in that order; junction bases with no gene match: 12. Germline lookup yields CDR1 MNHEY and CDR2 SVGAGI. The CDR3 spans 14 residues. The CDR3 region has the DNA TGTGCCAGCAGTTCCCCCGTGGGACAGGGTGGTGAGTTCTTC. It encodes CASSSPVGQGGEFF.

This chain links TRBV6-4 with TRBJ2-7; TRBD2 matches 13 bases. This CDR3 has 19 residues. Germline trimming cut 0 bases from V and 5 bases from J; bases unmatched to any gene: 13. Germline loops: CDR1 MRHNA, CDR2 SNTAGT. The CDR3 DNA reads as TGTGCCAGCAGTGACTCGCCGGGGCGGACTAGCGGGAGAATTCACGAGCAGTACTTC. Translating gives CASSDSPGRTSGRIHEQYF.

J is TRBJ2-7 and V is TRBV6-5; perhaps TRBD1 as D (7 bases). V gave up 2 bases and J gave up 4 bases, with 18 bases separating them. CDR3 size: 16 residues. Germline V gene lookup returns CDR1 MNHEY and CDR2 SVGAGI. The CDR3 loop reads CASSYRIGGGVYEQYF. CDR3 DNA: TGTGCCAGCAGTTACCGGATTGGAGGGGGCGTTTACGAGCAGTACTTC.

The V call is TRBV7-9, the J call TRBJ2-3, with a tentative D call TRBD1 (6 bases). V lost 8 bases and J 0 bases, leaving 12 bases between the germline ends. CDR3 length: 14 amino acids. Looked up from germline, CDR1 is SEHNR and CDR2 is FQNEAQ (reference sequence). The CDR3 reads CASRQARSTDTQYF. CDR3 in DNA: TGTGCCAGCCGACAGGCTAGGAGCACAGATACGCAGTATTTT.

The rearrangement links TRBV4-1 to TRBJ2-5; D might be TRBD1 (5 bases). The germline CDR1 and CDR2 sequences are MGHRA and YSYEKL. The CDR3 loop spans 13 amino acids. The V end lost 0 bases, the J end lost 6 bases, and 8 bases lay between the germline ends. The CDR3 sequence: CASSQELGQTQYF. The CDR3 DNA sequence: TGCGCCAGCAGCCAAGAACTGGGGCAGACCCAGTACTTC.

This chain links TRBV9 with TRBJ2-2, with 9 nucleotides matching TRBD2. The length of the CDR3 is 15 residues. Trimming at V came to 2 bases and at J to 6 bases, leaving 5 bases not matched to a gene. CDR1 is SGDLS, CDR2 YYNGEE, per germline. The CDR3: CASSVSGTSSGELFF. CDR3 coding DNA: TGTGCCAGCAGCGTCTCCGGGACTAGCTCCGGGGAGCTGTTTTTT.

V gene TRBV6-1 combines with J gene TRBJ1-4, with TRBD1 identical over 8 bases. Trimming at V came to 4 bases and at J to 5 bases, leaving 6 bases not matched to a gene. CDR3 length: 15 amino acids. Looked up from germline, CDR1 is MNHNS and CDR2 is SASEGT. The CDR3 DNA reads as TGTGCCAGCAGTGCGCGGGACAGGCAAAATGAAAAACTGTTTTTT. The encoded protein is CASSARDRQNEKLFF.

This chain links TRBV5-4 with TRBJ2-7, with 7 bases that match TRBD2. Per germline, CDR1 SGHNT and CDR2 YYREEE (reference sequence). V gave up 3 bases and J gave up 0 bases; unmatched junction bases: 9. The CDR3 length is 16 residues. CDR3 amino acids: CASSSGPRTSSYEQYF. DNA of the CDR3: TGTGCCAGCAGCTCCGGCCCTAGGACTAGCTCCTACGAGCAGTACTTC.

The chain uses TRBV30 and TRBJ1-1, with D possibly being TRBD1 (6 bases). V shed 8 bases and J shed 6 bases, with 19 bases lying between them. This CDR3 comprises 13 residues. Germline V gene lookup returns CDR1 GTSNPN and CDR2 SVGIG (reference sequence). The CDR3 sequence is CAHERQGMAEAFF. CDR3 DNA: TGTGCCCACGAGAGGCAGGGGATGGCTGAAGCTTTCTTT. Based on the CDR3 plus reference TRBV30 and TRBJ1-1, the full variable domain is SQTIHQWPATLVQPVGSPLSLECTVEGTSNPNLYWYRQAAGRGLQLLFYSVGIGQISSEVPQNLSASRPQDRQFILSSKKLLLSDSGFYLCAHERQGMAEAFFGQGTRLTVV.

CDR3 amino acids: CASRRPGGWEQYF. CDR3 sequence (DNA): TGTGCCAGCAGACGCCCAGGGGGCTGGGAGCAGTACTTC. V is TRBV6-5 and J is TRBJ2-7, with 8 bases aligning to TRBD1. The CDR3 consists of 13 residues. In germline, CDR1 is MNHEY, CDR2 SVGAGI. After removal of 6 bases from V and 7 bases from J, the junction contained 8 bases not matched to a gene.

The chain links TRBV7-9 to TRBJ1-2; TRBD1 is a possible D gene (6 bases). V was shortened by 6 bases and J by 3 bases, with 17 bases between the two germline ends. This CDR3 contains 15 residues. Germline CDR1 reads SEHNR; CDR2 reads FQNEAQ (reference sequence). The DNA of the CDR3 is TGTGCCAGCAGTTTTGCGAGGGACATAGACTATGGCTACACCTTC. It yields the protein CASSFARDIDYGYTF.